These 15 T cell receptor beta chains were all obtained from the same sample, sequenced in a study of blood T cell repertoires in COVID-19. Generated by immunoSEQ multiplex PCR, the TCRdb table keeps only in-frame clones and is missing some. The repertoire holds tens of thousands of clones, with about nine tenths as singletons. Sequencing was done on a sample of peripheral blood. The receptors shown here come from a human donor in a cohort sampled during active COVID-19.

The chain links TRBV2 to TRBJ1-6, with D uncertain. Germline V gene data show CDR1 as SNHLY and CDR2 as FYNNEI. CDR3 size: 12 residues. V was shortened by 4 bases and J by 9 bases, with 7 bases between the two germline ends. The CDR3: CASSGPTSPLHF. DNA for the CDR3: TGTGCCAGCAGTGGGCCCACTTCACCCCTCCACTTT.

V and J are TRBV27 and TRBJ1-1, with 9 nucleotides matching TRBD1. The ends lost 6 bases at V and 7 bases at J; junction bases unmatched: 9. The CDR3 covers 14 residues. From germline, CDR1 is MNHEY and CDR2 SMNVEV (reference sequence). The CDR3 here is CASSRDREIHEAFF. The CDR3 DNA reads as TGTGCCAGCAGCCGGGACAGGGAAATACATGAAGCTTTCTTT.

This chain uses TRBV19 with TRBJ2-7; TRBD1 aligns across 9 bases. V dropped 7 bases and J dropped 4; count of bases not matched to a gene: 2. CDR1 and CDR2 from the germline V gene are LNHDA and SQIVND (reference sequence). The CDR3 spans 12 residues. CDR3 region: CASTDRGYEQYF. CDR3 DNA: TGTGCCAGTACGGACAGGGGTTACGAGCAGTACTTC.

CDR3 coding DNA: TGTGCCAGCAGTTACTCATCAGGGAACGATGGCTACACCTTC. Translation: CASSYSSGNDGYTF. This rearrangement joins TRBV6-6 to TRBJ1-2; the D gene is possibly TRBD1 (5 bases). CDR1 and CDR2 (germline): MNHNY, SVGAGI (reference sequence). The CDR3 is 14 amino acids. Deletions cut 0 bases from V and 6 bases from J, with 11 bases between.

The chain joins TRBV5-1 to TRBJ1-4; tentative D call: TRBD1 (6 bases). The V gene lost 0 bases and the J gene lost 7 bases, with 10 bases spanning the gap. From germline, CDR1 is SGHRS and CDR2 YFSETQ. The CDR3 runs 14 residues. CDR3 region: CASSLEQGFEKLFF. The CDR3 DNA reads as TGCGCCAGCAGCTTGGAACAGGGTTTTGAAAAACTGTTTTTT.

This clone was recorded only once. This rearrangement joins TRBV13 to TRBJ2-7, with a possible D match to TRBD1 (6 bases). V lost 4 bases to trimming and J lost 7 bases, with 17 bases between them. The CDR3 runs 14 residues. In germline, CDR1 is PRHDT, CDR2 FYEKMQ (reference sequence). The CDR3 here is CASSSTTGMREQYF. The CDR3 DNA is TGTGCCAGCAGCTCGACTACAGGGATGCGGGAGCAGTACTTC.

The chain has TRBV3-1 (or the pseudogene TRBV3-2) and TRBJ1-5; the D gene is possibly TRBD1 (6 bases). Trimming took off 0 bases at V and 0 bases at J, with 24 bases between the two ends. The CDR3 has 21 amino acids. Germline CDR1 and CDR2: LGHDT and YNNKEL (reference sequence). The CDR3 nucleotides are TGTGCCAGCAGCCAAGATATGGGTATTGGGGGCGTTTGGGATAGCAATCAGCCCCAGCATTTT. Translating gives CASSQDMGIGGVWDSNQPQHF.

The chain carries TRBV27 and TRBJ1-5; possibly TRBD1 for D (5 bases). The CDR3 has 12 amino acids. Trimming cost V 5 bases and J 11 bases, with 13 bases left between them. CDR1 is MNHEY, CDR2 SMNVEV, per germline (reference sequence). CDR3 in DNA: TGTGCCAGCAGTCACTACCAAGGGGCCCAGCATTTT. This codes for CASSHYQGAQHF.

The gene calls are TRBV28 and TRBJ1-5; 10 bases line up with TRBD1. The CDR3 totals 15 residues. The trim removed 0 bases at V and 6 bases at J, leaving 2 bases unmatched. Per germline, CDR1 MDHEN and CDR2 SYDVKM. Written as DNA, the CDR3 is TGTGCCAGCAGTTTATGGACAGGGGGCGGTCAGCCCCAGCATTTT. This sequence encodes CASSLWTGGGQPQHF.

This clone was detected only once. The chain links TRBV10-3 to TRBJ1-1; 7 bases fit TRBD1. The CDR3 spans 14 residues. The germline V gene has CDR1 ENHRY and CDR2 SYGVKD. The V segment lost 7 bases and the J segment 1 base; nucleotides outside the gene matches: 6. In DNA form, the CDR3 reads TGTGCCATCACCACAGGGGACGGGAACACTGAAGCTTTCTTT. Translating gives CAITTGDGNTEAFF.

CDR3 protein: CASSVTGSTNYGYTF. The CDR3 region has the DNA TGTGCCAGCAGCGTAACAGGCTCAACTAACTATGGCTACACCTTC. V usage is TRBV9 and J usage is TRBJ1-2; TRBD1 might be the D (5 bases). The CDR3 has 15 amino acids. The germline gives CDR1 SGDLS, CDR2 YYNGEE. Trimming shortened V by 1 base and J by 0 bases, and 10 bases separated the two germline ends.

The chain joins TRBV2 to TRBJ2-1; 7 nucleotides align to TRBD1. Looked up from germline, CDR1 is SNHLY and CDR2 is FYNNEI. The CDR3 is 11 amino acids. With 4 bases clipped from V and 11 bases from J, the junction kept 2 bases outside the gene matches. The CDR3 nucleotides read TGTGCCAGCAGTGGACAGGGAAAGCAGTTCTTC. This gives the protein CASSGQGKQFF. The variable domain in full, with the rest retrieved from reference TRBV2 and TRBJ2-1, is EPEVTQTPSHQVTQMGQEVILRCVPISNHLYFYWYRQILGQKVEFLVSFYNNEISEKSEIFDDQFSVERPDGSNFTLKIRSTKLEDSAMYFCASSGQGKQFFGPGTRLTVL.

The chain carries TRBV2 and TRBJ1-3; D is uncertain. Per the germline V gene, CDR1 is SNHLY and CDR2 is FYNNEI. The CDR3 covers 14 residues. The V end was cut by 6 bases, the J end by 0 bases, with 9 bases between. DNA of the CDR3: TGTGCCAGCAGGGTGGGCAGCTCTGGAAACACCATATATTTT. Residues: CASRVGSSGNTIYF. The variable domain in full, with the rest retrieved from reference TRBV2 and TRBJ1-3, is EPEVTQTPSHQVTQMGQEVILRCVPISNHLYFYWYRQILGQKVEFLVSFYNNEISEKSEIFDDQFSVERPDGSNFTLKIRSTKLEDSAMYFCASRVGSSGNTIYFGEGSWLTVV.

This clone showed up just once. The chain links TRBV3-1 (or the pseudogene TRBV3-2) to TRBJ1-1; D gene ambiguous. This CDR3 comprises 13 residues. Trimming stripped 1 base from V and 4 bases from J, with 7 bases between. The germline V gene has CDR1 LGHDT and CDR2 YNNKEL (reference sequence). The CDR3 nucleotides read TGTGCCAGCAGCCAAGGACACAGCACTGAAGCTTTCTTT. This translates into CASSQGHSTEAFF.

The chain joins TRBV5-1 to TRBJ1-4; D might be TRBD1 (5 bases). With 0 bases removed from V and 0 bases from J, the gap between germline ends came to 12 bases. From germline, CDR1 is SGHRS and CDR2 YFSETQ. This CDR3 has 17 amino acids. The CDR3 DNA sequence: TGCGCCAGCAGCTTGGGGGGACTTACGACAACTAATGAAAAACTGTTTTTT. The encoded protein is CASSLGGLTTTNEKLFF.